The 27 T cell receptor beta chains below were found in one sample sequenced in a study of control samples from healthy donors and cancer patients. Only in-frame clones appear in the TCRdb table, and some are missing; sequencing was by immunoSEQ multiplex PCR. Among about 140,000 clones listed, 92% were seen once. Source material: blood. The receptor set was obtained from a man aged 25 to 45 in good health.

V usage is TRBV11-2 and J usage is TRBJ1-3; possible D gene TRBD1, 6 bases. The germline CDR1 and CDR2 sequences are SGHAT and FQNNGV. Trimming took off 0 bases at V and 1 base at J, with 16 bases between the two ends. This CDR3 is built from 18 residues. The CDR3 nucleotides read TGTGCCAGCAGCTTAGATCCAGGGGCGAAACATTCTGGAAACACCATATATTTT. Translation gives CASSLDPGAKHSGNTIYF.

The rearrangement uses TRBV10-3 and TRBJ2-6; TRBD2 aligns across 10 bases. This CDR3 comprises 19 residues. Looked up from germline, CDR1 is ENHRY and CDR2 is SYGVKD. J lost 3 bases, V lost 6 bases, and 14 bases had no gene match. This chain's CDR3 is CAIRDTLAGNRHGANVLTF. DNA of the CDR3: TGTGCCATCAGAGATACACTAGCGGGAAATAGGCATGGGGCCAACGTCCTGACTTTC.

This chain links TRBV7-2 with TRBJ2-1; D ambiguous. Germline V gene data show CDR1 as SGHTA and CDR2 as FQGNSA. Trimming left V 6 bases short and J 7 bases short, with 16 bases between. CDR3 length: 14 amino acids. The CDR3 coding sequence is TGTGCCAGCAGTTTAAATCCTGCCGTAAATGAGCAGTTCTTC. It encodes CASSLNPAVNEQFF.

The CDR3 bases are TGTGCCAGCAGCTTCGGACAGGGAGAATTCTATGGCTACACCTTC. Its translation is CASSFGQGEFYGYTF. This sequence joins TRBV11-2 and TRBJ1-2, with 8 positions matching TRBD1. The CDR3 has 15 residues. In germline, CDR1 is SGHAT, CDR2 FQNNGV. V trimming: 3 bases; J trimming: 4 bases; junction bases outside the gene matches: 7.

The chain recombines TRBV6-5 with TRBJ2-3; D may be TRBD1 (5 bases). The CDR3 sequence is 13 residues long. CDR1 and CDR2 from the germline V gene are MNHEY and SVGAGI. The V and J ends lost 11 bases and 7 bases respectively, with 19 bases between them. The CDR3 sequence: CACSQKGFYTQYF. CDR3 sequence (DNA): TGTGCCTGCTCCCAGAAGGGGTTTTATACGCAGTATTTT.

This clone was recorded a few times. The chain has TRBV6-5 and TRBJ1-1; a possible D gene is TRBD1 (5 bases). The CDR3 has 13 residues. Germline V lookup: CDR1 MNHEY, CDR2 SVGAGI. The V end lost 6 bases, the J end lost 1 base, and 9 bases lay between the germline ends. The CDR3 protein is CASRLDRNTEAFF. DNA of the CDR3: TGTGCCAGCAGACTTGACAGGAACACTGAAGCTTTCTTT.

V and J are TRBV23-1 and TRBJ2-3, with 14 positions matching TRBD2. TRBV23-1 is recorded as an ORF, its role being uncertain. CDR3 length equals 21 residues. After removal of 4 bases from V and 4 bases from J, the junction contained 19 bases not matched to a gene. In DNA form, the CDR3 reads TGCGCCAGCAGTCGAAAATCACCAAAACCGGGACTAGCGGGAGTCGCAGATACGCAGTATTTT. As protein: CASSRKSPKPGLAGVADTQYF.

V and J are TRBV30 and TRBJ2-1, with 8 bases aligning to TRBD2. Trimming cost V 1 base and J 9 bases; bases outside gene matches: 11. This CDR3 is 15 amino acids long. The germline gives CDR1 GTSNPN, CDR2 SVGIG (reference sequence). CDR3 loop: CAWSAGTTSAFEQFF. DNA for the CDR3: TGTGCCTGGAGTGCGGGTACGACTAGCGCTTTTGAGCAGTTCTTC.

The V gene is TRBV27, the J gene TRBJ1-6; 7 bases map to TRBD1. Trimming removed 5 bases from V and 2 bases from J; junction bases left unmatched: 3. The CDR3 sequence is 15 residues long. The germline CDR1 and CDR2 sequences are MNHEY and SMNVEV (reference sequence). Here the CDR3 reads CASSAGTAYNSPLHF. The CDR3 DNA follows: TGTGCCAGCAGTGCCGGGACAGCCTATAATTCACCCCTCCACTTT.

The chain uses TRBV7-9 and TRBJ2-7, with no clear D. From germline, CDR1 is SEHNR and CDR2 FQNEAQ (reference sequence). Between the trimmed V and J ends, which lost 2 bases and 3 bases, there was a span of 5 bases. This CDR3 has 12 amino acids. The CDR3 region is CASSLPLYEQYF. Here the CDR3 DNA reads TGTGCCAGCAGCTTACCCCTCTACGAGCAGTACTTC.

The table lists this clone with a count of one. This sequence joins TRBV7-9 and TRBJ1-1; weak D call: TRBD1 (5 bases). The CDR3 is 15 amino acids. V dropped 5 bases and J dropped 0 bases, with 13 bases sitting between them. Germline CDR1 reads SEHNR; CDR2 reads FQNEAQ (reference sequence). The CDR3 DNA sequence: TGTGCCAGCAGCACAATACAGGTGATGAACACTGAAGCTTTCTTT. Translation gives CASSTIQVMNTEAFF.

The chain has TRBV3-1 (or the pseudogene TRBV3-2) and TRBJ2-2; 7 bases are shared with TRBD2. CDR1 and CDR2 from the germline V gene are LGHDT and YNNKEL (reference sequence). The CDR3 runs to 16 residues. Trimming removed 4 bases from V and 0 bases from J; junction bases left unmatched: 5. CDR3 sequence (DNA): TGTGCCAGCAGCCCAGCTAGCGGCGCGAACACCGGGGAGCTGTTTTTT. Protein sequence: CASSPASGANTGELFF.

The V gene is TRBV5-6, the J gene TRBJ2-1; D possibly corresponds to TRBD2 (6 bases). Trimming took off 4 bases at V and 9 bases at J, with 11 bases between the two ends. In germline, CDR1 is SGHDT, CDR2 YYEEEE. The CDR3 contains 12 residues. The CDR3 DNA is TGTGCCAGCAGCCCGGGGGAGGCTGAGCAGTTCTTC. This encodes CASSPGEAEQFF.

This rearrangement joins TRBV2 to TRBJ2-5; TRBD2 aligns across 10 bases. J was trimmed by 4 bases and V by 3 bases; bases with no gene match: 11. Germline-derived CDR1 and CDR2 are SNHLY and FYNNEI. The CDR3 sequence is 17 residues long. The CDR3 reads CASSDVWLAGDPETQYF. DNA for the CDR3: TGTGCCAGCAGTGACGTATGGCTAGCGGGAGACCCAGAGACCCAGTACTTC.

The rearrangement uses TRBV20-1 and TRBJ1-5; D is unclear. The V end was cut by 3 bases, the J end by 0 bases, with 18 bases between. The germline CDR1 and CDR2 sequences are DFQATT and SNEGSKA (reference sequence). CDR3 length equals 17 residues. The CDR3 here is CSASPRRGTFSNQPQHF. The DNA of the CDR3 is TGCAGTGCTAGTCCCCGACGGGGAACGTTTAGCAATCAGCCCCAGCATTTT.

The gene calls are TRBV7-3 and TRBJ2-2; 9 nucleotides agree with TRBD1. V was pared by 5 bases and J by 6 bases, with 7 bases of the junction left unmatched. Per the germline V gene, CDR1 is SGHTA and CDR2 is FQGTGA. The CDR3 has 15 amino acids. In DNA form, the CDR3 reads TGTGCCAGCAGCCCGGGGACAGGGTATGCCGGGGAGCTGTTTTTT. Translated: CASSPGTGYAGELFF.

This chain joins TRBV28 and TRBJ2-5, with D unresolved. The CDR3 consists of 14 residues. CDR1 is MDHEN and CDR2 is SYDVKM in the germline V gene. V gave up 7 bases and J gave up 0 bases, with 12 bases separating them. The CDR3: CASKGFRNQETQYF. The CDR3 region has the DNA TGTGCCAGCAAGGGTTTTCGGAACCAAGAGACCCAGTACTTC.

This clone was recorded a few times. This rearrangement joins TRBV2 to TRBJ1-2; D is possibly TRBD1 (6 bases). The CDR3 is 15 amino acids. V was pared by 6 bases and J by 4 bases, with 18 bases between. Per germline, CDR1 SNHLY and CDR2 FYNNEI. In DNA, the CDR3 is TGTGCCAGCAGGGACAGTGGTTCATGGGGCTATGGCTACACCTTC. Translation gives CASRDSGSWGYGYTF.

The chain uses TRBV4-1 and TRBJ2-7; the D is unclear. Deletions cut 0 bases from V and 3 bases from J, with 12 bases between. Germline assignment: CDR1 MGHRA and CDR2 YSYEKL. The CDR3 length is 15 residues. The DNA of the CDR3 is TGCGCCAGCAGCCAAGATCTACGTGCAGACTACGAGCAGTACTTC. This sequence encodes CASSQDLRADYEQYF.

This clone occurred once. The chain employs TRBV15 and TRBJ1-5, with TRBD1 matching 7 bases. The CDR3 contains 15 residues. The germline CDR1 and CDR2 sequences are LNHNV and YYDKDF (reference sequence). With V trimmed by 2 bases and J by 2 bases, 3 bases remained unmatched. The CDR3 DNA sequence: TGTGCCACCAGCAGAAACAGGGGAGGCAATCAGCCCCAGCATTTT. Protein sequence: CATSRNRGGNQPQHF.

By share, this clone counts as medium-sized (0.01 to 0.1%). CDR3 loop: CASSEVGGGIYEQYF. The CDR3 region has the DNA TGTGCCAGCAGTGAAGTAGGAGGTGGAATCTACGAGCAGTACTTC. The chain carries TRBV6-1 and TRBJ2-7; D perhaps matches TRBD2 (5 bases). The V gene lost 1 base and the J gene lost 3 bases, with 13 bases spanning the gap. The CDR3 consists of 15 residues. Germline V gives CDR1 MNHNS, CDR2 SASEGT.

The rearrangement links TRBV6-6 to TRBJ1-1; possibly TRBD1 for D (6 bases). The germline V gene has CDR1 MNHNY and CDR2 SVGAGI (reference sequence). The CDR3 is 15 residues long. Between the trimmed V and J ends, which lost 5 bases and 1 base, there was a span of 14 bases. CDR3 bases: TGTGCCAGCAGTACCCAGGACAGAGCGAACACTGAAGCTTTCTTT. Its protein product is CASSTQDRANTEAFF.

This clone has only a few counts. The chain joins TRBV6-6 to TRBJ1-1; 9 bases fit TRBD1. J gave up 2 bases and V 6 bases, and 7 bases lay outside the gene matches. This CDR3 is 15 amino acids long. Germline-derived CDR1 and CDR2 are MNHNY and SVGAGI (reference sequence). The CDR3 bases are TGTGCCAGCAGGGGGTACAGGGGGCATAACACTGAAGCTTTCTTT. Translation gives CASRGYRGHNTEAFF.

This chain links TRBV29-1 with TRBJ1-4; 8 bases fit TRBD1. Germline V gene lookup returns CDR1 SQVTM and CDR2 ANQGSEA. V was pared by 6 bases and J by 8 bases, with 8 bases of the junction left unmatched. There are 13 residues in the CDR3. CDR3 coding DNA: TGCAGCGTGGCCAGGGGGCTGGGGGAAAAACTGTTTTTT. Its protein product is CSVARGLGEKLFF.

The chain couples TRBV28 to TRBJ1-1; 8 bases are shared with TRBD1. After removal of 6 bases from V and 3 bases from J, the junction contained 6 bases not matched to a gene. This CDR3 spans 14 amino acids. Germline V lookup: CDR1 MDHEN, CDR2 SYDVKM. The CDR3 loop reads CASRPRTGHTEAFF. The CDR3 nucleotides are TGTGCCAGCAGACCGCGGACAGGGCACACTGAAGCTTTCTTT.

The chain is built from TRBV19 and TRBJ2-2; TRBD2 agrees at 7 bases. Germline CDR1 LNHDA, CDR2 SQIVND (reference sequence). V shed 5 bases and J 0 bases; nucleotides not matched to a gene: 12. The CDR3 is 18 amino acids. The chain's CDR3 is CASSSSGGRRANTGELFF. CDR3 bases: TGTGCCAGTAGTTCGTCGGGAGGTAGGCGAGCGAACACCGGGGAGCTGTTTTTT.

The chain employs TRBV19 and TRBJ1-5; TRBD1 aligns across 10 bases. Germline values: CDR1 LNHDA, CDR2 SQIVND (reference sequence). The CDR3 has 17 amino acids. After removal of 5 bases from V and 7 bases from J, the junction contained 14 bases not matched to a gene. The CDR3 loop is CASSSPPGTGDGQPQHF. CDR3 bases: TGTGCCAGTAGTTCCCCCCCCGGGACAGGGGACGGACAGCCCCAGCATTTT.